The clone carrying this T cell receptor beta chain was seen a handful of times. Assay: immunoSEQ multiplex PCR; the TCRdb copy retains only in-frame clones and omits some. The repertoire has around 57,000 clones, around three quarters of them found once; the top ten carry 0.53%. Single viable CD3+CD4+CD8-CD45RO+ cells were sorted as the memory CD4+ T cells. This specimen belongs to a study of memory CD4+ T cells and cytomegalovirus serostatus. This CDR3 comprises 14 residues. The germline V and J ends were trimmed by 1 base and 6 bases, with 12 bases remaining between them. The germline V gene encodes CDR1 SNHLY and CDR2 FYNNEI.

The TCR comes from an adult in good health and CMV-seronegative. Some clones in this sample may be carry-over from other donors' samples. This rearrangement joins TRBV2 to TRBJ1-1; the D gene is possibly TRBD1 (5 bases). The sample was memory CD4+ T cells from blood. CDR3 nucleotides: TGTGCCAGCAGTGAAGGTCAGGGATTCCCTGAAGCTTTCTTT. Protein: CASSEGQGFPEAFF.